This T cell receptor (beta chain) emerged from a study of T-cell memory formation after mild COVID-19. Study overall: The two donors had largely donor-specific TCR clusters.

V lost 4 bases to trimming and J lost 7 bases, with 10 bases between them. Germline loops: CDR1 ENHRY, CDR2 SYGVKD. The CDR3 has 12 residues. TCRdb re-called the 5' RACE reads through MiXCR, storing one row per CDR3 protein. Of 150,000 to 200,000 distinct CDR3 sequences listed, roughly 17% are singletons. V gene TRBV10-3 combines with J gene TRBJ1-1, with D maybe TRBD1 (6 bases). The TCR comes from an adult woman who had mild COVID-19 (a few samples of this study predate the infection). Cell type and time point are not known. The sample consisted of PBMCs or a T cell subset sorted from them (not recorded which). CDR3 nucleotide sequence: TGTGCCATCAGTGCCGCGGACAGTGAAGCTTTCTTT. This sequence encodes CAISAADSEAFF.